Following are 4 T cell receptor beta chains from one sample sequenced in a study of preoperative IRX-2 immunotherapy in early breast cancer. Treatment of the sample: preoperative locoregional IRX-2 cytokine immunotherapy. Data came from immunoSEQ multiplex PCR; TCRdb stores just in-frame clones and leaves some out. The table lists a few thousand clones, around 80% of them singletons. This specimen consisted of tumor tissue, obtained after IRX-2 immunotherapy. These receptors were collected from a human donor with breast cancer.

This chain connects TRBV28 to TRBJ2-7; TRBD2 is a possible D gene (6 bases). The V end lost 6 bases, the J end lost 4 bases, and 13 bases lay between the germline ends. The germline V gene has CDR1 MDHEN and CDR2 SYDVKM. This CDR3 region has 13 residues. CDR3 loop: CASRGTGPYEQYF. The CDR3 bases are TGTGCCAGCAGGGGGACTGGACCATACGAGCAGTACTTC. The full variable domain, with the rest looked up from reference TRBV28 and TRBJ2-7, is DVKVTQSSRYLVKRTGEKVFLECVQDMDHENMFWYRQDPGLGLRLIYFSYDVKMKEKGDIPEGYSVSREKKERFSLILESASTNQTSMYLCASRGTGPYEQYFGPGTRLTVT.

By share, this clone counts as large. The chain couples TRBV11-3 to TRBJ2-1; D remains ambiguous. Trimming removed 3 bases at V and 4 bases at J, with 13 bases between. CDR1 is SGHNT, CDR2 YENEEA, per germline. CDR3 length: 15 residues. The CDR3: CASSLARRIYNEQFF. The CDR3 DNA is TGTGCCAGCAGCTTGGCTCGGCGGATATACAATGAGCAGTTCTTC.

V and J are TRBV30 and TRBJ1-1; D is unclear. The V end was cut by 5 bases, the J end by 10 bases, with 14 bases between. The CDR3 is made up of 11 amino acids. Germline CDR1 and CDR2: GTSNPN and SVGIG (reference sequence). In DNA, the CDR3 is TGTGCCTGGGGTCCGGAGGAGGGAGCTTTCTTT. Translating gives CAWGPEEGAFF.

The rearrangement links TRBV19 to TRBJ2-2, with D possibly TRBD2 on 5 matching bases. The CDR3 has 13 amino acids. CDR1 and CDR2 from the germline V gene are LNHDA and SQIVND (reference sequence). With 8 bases removed from V and 5 bases from J, the gap between germline ends came to 12 bases. The CDR3 region is CASGVRGTGELFF. The CDR3 bases are TGTGCCAGTGGCGTACGGGGAACCGGGGAGCTGTTTTTT.